This T cell receptor beta chain was recorded in a study of cytomegalovirus exposure and HLA in healthy donors. Whole-study context: Early released data comprised tens of millions of unique TCRs from HLA-typed donors.

The CDR3 runs to 13 residues. Germline CDR1 reads MDHEN; CDR2 reads SYDVKM. The junction had 10 bases not matched to a gene; V was cut back by 2 bases and J by 12 bases. Researchers ran the PCR with 60 Vbeta and 13 Jbeta primers. Some clones are missing from TCRdb's copy, which holds only in-frame ones; the method was immunoSEQ multiplex PCR. The sample has around 90,000 clones; 85% are singletons. This chain links TRBV28 with TRBJ2-7; 7 bases are a match to TRBD1. The receptor comes from a man aged 40-50 years in good health and CMV-seropositive. Sequencing was done on a sample of PBMCs. The CDR3 loop is CASSLDVDRQVYF. CDR3 coding DNA: TGTGCCAGCAGTTTAGATGTGGACAGGCAGGTGTACTTC.